The source of this T cell receptor (beta chain) is a study of blood T cell repertoires in COVID-19. About the study: PBMCs, B-cell-depleted T cells, or T cells provided the cDNA or gDNA that made up the material.

Assay: immunoSEQ multiplex PCR; the TCRdb copy retains only in-frame clones and omits some. The sample contains some 42,000 clones, over 60% of which appear only once. The sample consisted of peripheral blood. The TCR was taken from a woman between 65 and 79 years old with acute or convalescent COVID-19.

The CDR3 is CASSMVDGRLNEQFF. In DNA form, the CDR3 reads TGTGCCAGTAGTATGGTAGACGGGAGGTTAAATGAGCAGTTCTTC. The V call is TRBV19, the J call TRBJ2-1; 7 positions match TRBD2. CDR1 is LNHDA and CDR2 is SQIVND in the germline V gene (reference sequence). The CDR3 contains 15 residues. J gave up 7 bases and V 3 bases, and 9 bases lay outside the gene matches.